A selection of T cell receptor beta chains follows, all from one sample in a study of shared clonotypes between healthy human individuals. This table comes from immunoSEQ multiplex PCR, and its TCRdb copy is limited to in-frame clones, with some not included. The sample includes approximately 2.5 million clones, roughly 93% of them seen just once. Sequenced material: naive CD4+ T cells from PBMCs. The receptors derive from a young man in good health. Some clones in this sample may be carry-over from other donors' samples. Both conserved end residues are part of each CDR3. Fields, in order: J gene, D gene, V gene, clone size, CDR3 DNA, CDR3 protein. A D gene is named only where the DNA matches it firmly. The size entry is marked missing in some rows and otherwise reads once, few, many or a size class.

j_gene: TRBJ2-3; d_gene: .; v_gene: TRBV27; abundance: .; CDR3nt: TGTGCCAGCAGTTTTTACCCGGGTAGGGCCACAGATACGCAGTATTTT; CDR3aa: CASSFYPGRATDTQYF
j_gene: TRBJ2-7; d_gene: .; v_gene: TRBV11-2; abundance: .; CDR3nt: TGTGCCAGCAGCTTAGTAGGGGGAGCCCTATCCTACGAGCAGTACTTC; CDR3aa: CASSLVGGALSYEQYF
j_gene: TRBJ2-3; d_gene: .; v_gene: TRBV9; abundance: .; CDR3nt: TGTGCCAGCAGCGTAGCGGGAGTCGCAGATACGCAGTATTTT; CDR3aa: CASSVAGVADTQYF
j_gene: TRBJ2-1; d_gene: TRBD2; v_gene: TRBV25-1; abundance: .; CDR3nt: TGTGCCAGCAGTGAATATACCCGGACTAGCGGGAGAGTGTATGAGCAGTTCTTC; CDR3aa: CASSEYTRTSGRVYEQFF
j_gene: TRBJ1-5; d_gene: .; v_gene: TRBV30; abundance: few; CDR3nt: TGTGCCTGGAGTGTACGCGGGCAGGGTCGCCAGCCCCAGCATTTT; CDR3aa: CAWSVRGQGRQPQHF
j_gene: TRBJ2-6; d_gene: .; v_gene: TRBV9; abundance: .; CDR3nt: TGTGCCAGCAGCGTCTCCTCTGGGGCCAACGTCCTGACTTTC; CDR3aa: CASSVSSGANVLTF
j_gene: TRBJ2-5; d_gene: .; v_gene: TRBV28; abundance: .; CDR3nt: TGTGCCAGCAGTCGTACAGGGAGAGAGGAGACCCAGTACTTC; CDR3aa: CASSRTGREETQYF
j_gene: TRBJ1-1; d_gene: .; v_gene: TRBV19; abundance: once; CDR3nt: TGTGCCAGTCGGACAGTTGAGAACACTGAAGCTTTCTTT; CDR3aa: CASRTVENTEAFF
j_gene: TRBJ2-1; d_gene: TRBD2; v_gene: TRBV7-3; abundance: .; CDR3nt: TGTGCCAGCAGCACTACTAGCGGGAGAGGCAATGAGCAGTTCTTC; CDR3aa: CASSTTSGRGNEQFF
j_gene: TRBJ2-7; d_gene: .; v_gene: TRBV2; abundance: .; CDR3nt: TGTGCCAGCAGTTATAAAGCCCTCCACAGTTTCTACGAGCAGTACTTC; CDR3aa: CASSYKALHSFYEQYF
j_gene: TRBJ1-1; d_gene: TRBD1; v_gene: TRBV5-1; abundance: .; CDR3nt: TGCGCCAGCATCCTGGGACAGGGGACGTTTACTGAAGCTTTCTTT; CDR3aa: CASILGQGTFTEAFF
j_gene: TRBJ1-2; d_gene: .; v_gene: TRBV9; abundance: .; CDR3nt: TGTGCCAGCAGCCCTGGGGTCCGTCGGGGGGCGCGCGGCTATGGCTACACCTTC; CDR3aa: CASSPGVRRGARGYGYTF
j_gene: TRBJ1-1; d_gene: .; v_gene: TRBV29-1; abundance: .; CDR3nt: TGCAGCGTCCGAATAAATCGGGCCGCTCACACTGAAGCTTTCTTT; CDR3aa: CSVRINRAAHTEAFF
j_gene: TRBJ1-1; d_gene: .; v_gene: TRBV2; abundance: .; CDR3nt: TGTGCCGACAGCGTGGGGGGTAACACTGAAGCTTTCTTT; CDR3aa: CADSVGGNTEAFF
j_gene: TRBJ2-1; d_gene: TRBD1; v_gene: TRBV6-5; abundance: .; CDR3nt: TGTGCCAGCAGTAGACAGGGGGCGATCAATGAGCAGTTCTTC; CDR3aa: CASSRQGAINEQFF
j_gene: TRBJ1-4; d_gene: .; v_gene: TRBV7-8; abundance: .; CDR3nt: TGTGCCAGCAGCTTAGGAACAGCCCGCCTTGAAAAACTGTTTTTT; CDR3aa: CASSLGTARLEKLFF